Below are 5 T cell receptor beta chains sequenced from a single sample in a study of T cell repertoires in cytomegalovirus infection. TCRdb re-derived calls from the reads in MiXCR, one entry per CDR3 protein. The sample has about 490,000 distinct CDR3 sequences; approximately 10% are singletons. Source material: PBMCs. The receptors were gathered from a human donor in good health (CMV status not recorded). Some clones in this sample may be carry-over from other donors' samples.

The rearrangement joins TRBV7-9 to TRBJ1-5; D gene unclear. The CDR3 loop spans 12 amino acids. V was pared by 1 base and J by 9 bases, with 7 bases between. Germline V gene data show CDR1 as SEHNR and CDR2 as FQNEAQ (reference sequence). CDR3 nucleotide sequence: TGTGCCAGCAGCTTAGGAGATCGGCCCCAGCATTTT. Amino acids: CASSLGDRPQHF. The complete variable domain, with remaining parts taken from reference TRBV7-9 and TRBJ1-5, reads DTGVSQNPRHKITKRGQNVTFRCDPISEHNRLYWYRQTLGQGPEFLTYFQNEAQLEKSRLLSDRFSAERPKGSFSTLEIQRTEQGDSAMYLCASSLGDRPQHFGDGTRLSIL.

A few counts support this clonotype. The chain joins TRBV6-1 to TRBJ2-7; tentative D call: TRBD1 (6 bases). Between the trimmed V and J ends, which lost 6 bases and 2 bases, there was a span of 11 bases. The CDR3 spans 13 residues. Germline V gives CDR1 MNHNS, CDR2 SASEGT. The CDR3 coding sequence is TGTGCCAGCAGACCCAGGGGAACCTACGAGCAGTACTTC. Protein: CASRPRGTYEQYF.

This clonotype came up many times. This chain connects TRBV11-2 to TRBJ2-1; D gene unclear. Germline CDR1 is SGHAT and CDR2 is FQNNGV. The CDR3 has 14 residues. V was pared by 1 base and J by 3 bases, with 7 bases between. The CDR3 region has the DNA TGTGCCAGCAGCTTAGTCTCCCGCTACAATGAGCAGTTCTTC. Its translation is CASSLVSRYNEQFF.

This chain links TRBV10-1 with TRBJ2-1; 9 bases agree with TRBD1. In germline, CDR1 is WNHNN, CDR2 SYGVQD (reference sequence). The junction had 7 bases not matched to a gene; V was cut back by 9 bases and J by 7 bases. This CDR3 is 13 amino acids long. CDR3 loop: CASTGTGWNEQFF. CDR3 bases: TGCGCCAGTACCGGGACAGGGTGGAATGAGCAGTTCTTC.

This clonotype was observed many times. The chain employs TRBV9 and TRBJ2-5; no clear D gene. The V and J ends lost 2 bases and 2 bases respectively, with 7 bases between them. The CDR3 sequence is 13 residues long. Germline V gene lookup returns CDR1 SGDLS and CDR2 YYNGEE. DNA of the CDR3: TGTGCCAGCAGCGTTATCCCTCAAGAGACCCAGTACTTC. The encoded protein is CASSVIPQETQYF.